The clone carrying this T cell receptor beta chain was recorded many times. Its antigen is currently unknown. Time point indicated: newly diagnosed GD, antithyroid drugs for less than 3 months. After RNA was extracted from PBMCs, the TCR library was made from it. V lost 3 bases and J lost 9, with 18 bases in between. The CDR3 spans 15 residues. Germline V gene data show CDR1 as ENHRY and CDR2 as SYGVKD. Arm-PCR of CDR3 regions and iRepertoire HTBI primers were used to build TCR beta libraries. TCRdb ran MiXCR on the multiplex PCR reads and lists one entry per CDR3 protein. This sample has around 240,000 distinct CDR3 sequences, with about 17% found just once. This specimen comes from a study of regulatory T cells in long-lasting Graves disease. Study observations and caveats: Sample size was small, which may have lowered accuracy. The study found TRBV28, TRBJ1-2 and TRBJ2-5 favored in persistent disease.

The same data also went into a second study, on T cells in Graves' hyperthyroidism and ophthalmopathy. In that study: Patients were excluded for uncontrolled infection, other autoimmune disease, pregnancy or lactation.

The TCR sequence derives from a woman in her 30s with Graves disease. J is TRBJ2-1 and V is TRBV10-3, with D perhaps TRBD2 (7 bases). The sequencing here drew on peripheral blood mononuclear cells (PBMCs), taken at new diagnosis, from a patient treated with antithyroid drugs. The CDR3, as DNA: TGTGCCATCAGTGATGTGTTAGGGGGGGGAGGTGAGCAGTTCTTC. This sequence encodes CAISDVLGGGGEQFF.